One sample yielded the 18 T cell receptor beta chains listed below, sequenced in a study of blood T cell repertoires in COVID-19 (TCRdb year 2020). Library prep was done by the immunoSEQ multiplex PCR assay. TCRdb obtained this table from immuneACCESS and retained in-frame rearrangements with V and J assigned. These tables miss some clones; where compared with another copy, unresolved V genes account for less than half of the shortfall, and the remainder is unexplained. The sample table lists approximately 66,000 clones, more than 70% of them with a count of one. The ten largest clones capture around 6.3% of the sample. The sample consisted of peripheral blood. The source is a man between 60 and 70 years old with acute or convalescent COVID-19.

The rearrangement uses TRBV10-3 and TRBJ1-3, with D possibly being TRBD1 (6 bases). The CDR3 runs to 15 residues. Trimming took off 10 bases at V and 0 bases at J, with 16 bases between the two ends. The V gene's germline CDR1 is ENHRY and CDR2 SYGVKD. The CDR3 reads CASAGTQPSGNTIYF. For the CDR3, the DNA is TGTGCCAGCGCCGGGACACAACCCTCTGGAAACACCATATATTTT.

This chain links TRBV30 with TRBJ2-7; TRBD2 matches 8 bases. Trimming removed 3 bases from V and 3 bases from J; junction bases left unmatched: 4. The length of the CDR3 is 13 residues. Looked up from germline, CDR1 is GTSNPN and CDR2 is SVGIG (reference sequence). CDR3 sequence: CAWSTSGGYEQYF. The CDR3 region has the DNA TGTGCCTGGAGCACGAGCGGGGGCTACGAGCAGTACTTC.

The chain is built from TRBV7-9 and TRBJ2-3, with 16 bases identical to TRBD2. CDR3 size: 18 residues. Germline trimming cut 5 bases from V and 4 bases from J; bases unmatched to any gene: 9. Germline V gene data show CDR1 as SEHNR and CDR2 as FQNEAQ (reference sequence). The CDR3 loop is CASSLSAGLAGGADTQYF. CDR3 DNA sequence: TGTGCCAGCAGCCTATCAGCGGGACTAGCGGGGGGGGCAGATACGCAGTATTTT.

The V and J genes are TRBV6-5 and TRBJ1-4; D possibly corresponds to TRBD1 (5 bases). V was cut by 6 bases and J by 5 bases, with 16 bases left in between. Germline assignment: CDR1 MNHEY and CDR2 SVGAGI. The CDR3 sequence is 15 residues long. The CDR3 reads CASRANRFSNEKLFF. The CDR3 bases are TGTGCCAGCAGAGCTAACAGGTTTAGCAATGAAAAACTGTTTTTT.

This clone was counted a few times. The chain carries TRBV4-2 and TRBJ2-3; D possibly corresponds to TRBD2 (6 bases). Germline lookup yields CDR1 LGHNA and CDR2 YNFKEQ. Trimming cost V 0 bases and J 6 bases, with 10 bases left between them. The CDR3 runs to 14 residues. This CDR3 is CASSQERGQDTQYF. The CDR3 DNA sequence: TGTGCCAGCAGCCAAGAGCGGGGCCAGGATACGCAGTATTTT.

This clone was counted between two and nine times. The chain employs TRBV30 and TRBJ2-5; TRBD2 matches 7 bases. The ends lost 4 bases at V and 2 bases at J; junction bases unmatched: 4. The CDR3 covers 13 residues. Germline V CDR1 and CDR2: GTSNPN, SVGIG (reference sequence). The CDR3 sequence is CAWNPGGQETQYF. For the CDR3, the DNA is TGTGCCTGGAACCCGGGGGGTCAAGAGACCCAGTACTTC. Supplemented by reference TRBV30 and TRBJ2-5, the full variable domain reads SQTIHQWPATLVQPVGSPLSLECTVEGTSNPNLYWYRQAAGRGLQLLFYSVGIGQISSEVPQNLSASRPQDRQFILSSKKLLLSDSGFYLCAWNPGGQETQYFGPGTRLLVL.

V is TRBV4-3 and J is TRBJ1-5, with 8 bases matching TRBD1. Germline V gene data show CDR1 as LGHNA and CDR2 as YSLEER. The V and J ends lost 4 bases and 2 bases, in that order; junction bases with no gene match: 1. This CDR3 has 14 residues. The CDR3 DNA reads TGCGCCAGCAGCCCGGACAGGGGCAATCAGCCCCAGCATTTT. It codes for CASSPDRGNQPQHF.

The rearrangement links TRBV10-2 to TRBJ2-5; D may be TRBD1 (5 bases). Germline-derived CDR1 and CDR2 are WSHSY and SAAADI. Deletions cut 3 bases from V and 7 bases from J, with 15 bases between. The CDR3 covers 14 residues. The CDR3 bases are TGCGCCAGCAGTGACACGGGCCCTAGGGGGACCCAGTACTTC. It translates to CASSDTGPRGTQYF.

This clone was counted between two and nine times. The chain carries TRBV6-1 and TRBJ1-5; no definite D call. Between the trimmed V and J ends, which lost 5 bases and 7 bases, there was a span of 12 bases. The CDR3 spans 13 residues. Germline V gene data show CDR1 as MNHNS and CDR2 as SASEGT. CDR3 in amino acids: CASSSHIVQPQHF. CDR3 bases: TGTGCCAGCAGTTCACACATCGTCCAGCCCCAGCATTTT.

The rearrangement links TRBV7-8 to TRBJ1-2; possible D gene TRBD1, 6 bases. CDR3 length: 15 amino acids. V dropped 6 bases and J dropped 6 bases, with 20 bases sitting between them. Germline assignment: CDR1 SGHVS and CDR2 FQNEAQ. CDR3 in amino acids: CASRQPGTPIDGYTF. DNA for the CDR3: TGTGCCAGCAGGCAACCCGGGACACCCATTGATGGCTACACCTTC.

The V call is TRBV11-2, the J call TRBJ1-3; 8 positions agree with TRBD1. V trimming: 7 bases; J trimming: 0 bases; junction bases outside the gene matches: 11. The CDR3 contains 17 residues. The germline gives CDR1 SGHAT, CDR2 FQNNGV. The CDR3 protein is CASNPGTGVSSGNTIYF. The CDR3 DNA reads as TGTGCCAGCAACCCCGGGACAGGCGTGAGCTCTGGAAACACCATATATTTT.

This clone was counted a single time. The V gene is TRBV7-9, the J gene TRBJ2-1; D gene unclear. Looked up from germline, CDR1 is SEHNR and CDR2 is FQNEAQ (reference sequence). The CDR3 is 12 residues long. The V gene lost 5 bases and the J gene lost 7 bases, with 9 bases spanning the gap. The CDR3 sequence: CASSQARNEQFF. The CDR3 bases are TGTGCCAGCAGCCAGGCGAGAAATGAGCAGTTCTTC.

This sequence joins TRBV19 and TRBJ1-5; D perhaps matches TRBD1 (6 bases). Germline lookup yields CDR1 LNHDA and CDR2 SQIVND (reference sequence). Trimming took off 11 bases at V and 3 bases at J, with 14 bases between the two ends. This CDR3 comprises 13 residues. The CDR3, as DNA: TGTGCCTGCGCGGGGGGCCACAATCAGCCCCAGCATTTT. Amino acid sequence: CACAGGHNQPQHF.

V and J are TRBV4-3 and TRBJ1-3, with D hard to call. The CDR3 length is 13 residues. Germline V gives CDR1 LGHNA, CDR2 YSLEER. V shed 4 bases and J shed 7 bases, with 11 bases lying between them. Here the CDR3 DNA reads TGCGCCAGCAGCCCCCAGATGCTGAACACCATATATTTT. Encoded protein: CASSPQMLNTIYF.

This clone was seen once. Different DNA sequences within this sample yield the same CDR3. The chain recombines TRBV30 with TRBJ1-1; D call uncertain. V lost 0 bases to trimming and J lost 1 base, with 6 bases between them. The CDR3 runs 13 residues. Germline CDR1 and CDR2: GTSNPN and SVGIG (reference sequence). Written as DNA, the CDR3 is TGTGCCTGGAGTGTACGCGAGAACACTGAAGCTTTCTTT. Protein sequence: CAWSVRENTEAFF.

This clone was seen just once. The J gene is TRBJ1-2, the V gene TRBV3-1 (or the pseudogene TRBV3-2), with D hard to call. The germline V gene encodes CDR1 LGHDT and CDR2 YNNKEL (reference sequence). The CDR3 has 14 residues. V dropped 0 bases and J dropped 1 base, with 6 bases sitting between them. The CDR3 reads CASSQDSFNYGYTF. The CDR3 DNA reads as TGTGCCAGCAGCCAAGATTCCTTTAACTATGGCTACACCTTC.

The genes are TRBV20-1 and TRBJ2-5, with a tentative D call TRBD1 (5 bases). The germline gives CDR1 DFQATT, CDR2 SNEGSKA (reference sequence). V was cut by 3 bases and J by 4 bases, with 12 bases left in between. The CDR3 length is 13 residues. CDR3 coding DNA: TGCAGTGCTAGTCCACAGGCCGGAGAGACCCAGTACTTC. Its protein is CSASPQAGETQYF.

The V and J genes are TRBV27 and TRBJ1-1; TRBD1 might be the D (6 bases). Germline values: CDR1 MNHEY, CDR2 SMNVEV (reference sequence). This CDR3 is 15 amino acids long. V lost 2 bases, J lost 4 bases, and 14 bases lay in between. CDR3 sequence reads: CASSLLTGSGTEAFF. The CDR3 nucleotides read TGTGCCAGCAGTTTACTTACAGGGTCCGGCACTGAAGCTTTCTTT.